Shown below are 31 T cell receptor beta chains from a single sample sequenced in a study of blood T cells in healthy people across ages. For the second PCR, which ran for about 7 to 12 cycles, a sample-barcoded 5' primer and a J-beta primer mix were used. TCRdb reprocessed the 5' RACE reads via MiXCR and lists one record per CDR3 protein. This sample has roughly 860,000 distinct CDR3 sequences, with around two thirds found just once. The material sequenced was blood. The receptors stem from a man aged 30 to 45 in good health.

This rearrangement joins TRBV7-2 to TRBJ1-2; maybe TRBD1 (5 bases). The CDR3 has 15 residues. The V end was cut by 5 bases, the J end by 0 bases, with 13 bases between. The germline CDR1 and CDR2 sequences are SGHTA and FQGNSA. As DNA, the CDR3 is TGTGCCAGCAGCCAAGGGGTCTATTCTAACTATGGCTACACCTTC. Its translation is CASSQGVYSNYGYTF.

The genes are TRBV7-9 and TRBJ2-3; 7 positions agree with TRBD2. CDR3 size: 14 residues. J lost 2 bases, V lost 5 bases, and 4 bases had no gene match. Germline CDR1 and CDR2: SEHNR and FQNEAQ (reference sequence). CDR3 sequence (DNA): TGTGCCAGCAGCCCCGGGGGGATCACAGATACGCAGTATTTT. Translated, it gives CASSPGGITDTQYF.

The chain has TRBV28 and TRBJ2-7; 8 bases map to TRBD2. Germline loops: CDR1 MDHEN, CDR2 SYDVKM. The CDR3 spans 17 residues. J lost 2 bases, V lost 3 bases, and 12 bases had no gene match. For the CDR3, the DNA is TGTGCCAGCAGTTTCCCCGGGACTAGGACCCACACCTACGAGCAGTACTTC. Translating it yields CASSFPGTRTHTYEQYF. The full variable domain, its missing parts supplied by reference TRBV28 and TRBJ2-7, is DVKVTQSSRYLVKRTGEKVFLECVQDMDHENMFWYRQDPGLGLRLIYFSYDVKMKEKGDIPEGYSVSREKKERFSLILESASTNQTSMYLCASSFPGTRTHTYEQYFGPGTRLTVT.

The chain links TRBV7-2 to TRBJ2-5; D call uncertain. CDR1 and CDR2 from the germline V gene are SGHTA and FQGNSA. The CDR3 is 12 amino acids. With 5 bases removed from V and 11 bases from J, the gap between germline ends came to 15 bases. The CDR3 DNA reads as TGTGCCAGCAGCCCCCAGAGTCTGACGCAGTACTTC. Amino acids: CASSPQSLTQYF.

This rearrangement joins TRBV2 to TRBJ1-2, with D perhaps matching TRBD1 (5 bases). The CDR3 loop spans 15 amino acids. Per the germline V gene, CDR1 is SNHLY and CDR2 is FYNNEI. Trimming removed 4 bases from V and 2 bases from J, with 14 bases in between. The CDR3 region is CASSGGDGGNYGYTF. The CDR3 nucleotides read TGTGCCAGCAGTGGAGGCGACGGGGGGAACTATGGCTACACCTTC.

This chain uses TRBV7-9 with TRBJ1-2; D not resolved. Germline loops: CDR1 SEHNR, CDR2 FQNEAQ (reference sequence). The CDR3 runs to 14 residues. V lost 5 bases to trimming and J lost 0 bases, with 10 bases between them. The DNA for the CDR3 is TGTGCCAGCAGCGAAACAGCCTCTAACTATGGCTACACCTTC. Protein: CASSETASNYGYTF.

V usage is TRBV7-2 and J usage is TRBJ2-1; D assignment may be TRBD1 or TRBD2 (5 bases each). Germline CDR1 is SGHTA and CDR2 is FQGNSA. The CDR3 runs to 17 residues. With 4 bases removed from V and 7 bases from J, the gap between germline ends came to 23 bases. CDR3 DNA sequence: TGTGCCAGCAGCTCGGAACACGGGACCCCTGACTGGAATGAGCAGTTCTTC. Translating it yields CASSSEHGTPDWNEQFF.

V gene TRBV15 combines with J gene TRBJ2-7; 7 bases are a match to TRBD1. V dropped 3 bases and J dropped 3; count of bases not matched to a gene: 5. This CDR3 region has 14 residues. Germline assignment: CDR1 LNHNV and CDR2 YYDKDF (reference sequence). In DNA form, the CDR3 reads TGTGCCACCAGCAGTCCCGGGACAGACTACGAGCAGTACTTC. This codes for CATSSPGTDYEQYF.

The chain's CDR3 is CSARGSGPYNEQFF. In DNA form, the CDR3 reads TGCAGTGCTAGAGGTAGCGGCCCCTACAATGAGCAGTTCTTC. The V gene is TRBV20-1, the J gene TRBJ2-1; D perhaps matches TRBD2 (6 bases). Trimming removed 1 base at V and 2 bases at J, with 9 bases between. This CDR3 spans 14 amino acids. Germline lookup yields CDR1 DFQATT and CDR2 SNEGSKA (reference sequence).

This chain connects TRBV7-8 to TRBJ2-1, with TRBD1 matching 8 bases. V gave up 5 bases and J gave up 5 bases; unmatched junction bases: 11. Germline V CDR1 and CDR2: SGHVS, FQNEAQ. The CDR3 covers 16 residues. The CDR3 is CASSLFGTGVNNEQFF. As DNA, the CDR3 is TGTGCCAGCAGCCTTTTTGGGACAGGAGTTAACAATGAGCAGTTCTTC.

In this sample, this clonotype turned up once. This chain connects TRBV6-5 to TRBJ2-3, with D uncertain. CDR3 length: 18 amino acids. Germline CDR1 MNHEY, CDR2 SVGAGI. Between the trimmed V and J ends, which lost 0 bases and 0 bases, there was a span of 16 bases. The CDR3 DNA reads TGTGCCAGCAGTTACTCGAAGGTAGTGGTCTTTAGCACAGATACGCAGTATTTT. The encoded protein is CASSYSKVVVFSTDTQYF.

The V and J genes are TRBV6-1 and TRBJ2-6; 7 nucleotides align to TRBD1. Unmatched junction bases numbered 3, after V lost 4 bases and J lost 0 bases. The germline gives CDR1 MNHNS, CDR2 SASEGT. The CDR3 consists of 16 residues. The chain's CDR3 is CASSVQGSSGANVLTF. The CDR3 DNA sequence: TGTGCCAGCAGTGTACAGGGGTCCTCTGGGGCCAACGTCCTGACTTTC.

This clonotype was observed a handful of times. The chain is built from TRBV20-1 and TRBJ2-7; 8 nucleotides line up with TRBD1. Trimming took 1 base from V and 5 from J; bases not matched to a gene: 4. Germline CDR1 DFQATT, CDR2 SNEGSKA (reference sequence). The CDR3 sequence is 13 residues long. The CDR3 nucleotides read TGCAGTGCTAGAGCACAGGGGGTCAACGAGCAGTACTTC. Translated: CSARAQGVNEQYF.

The rearrangement links TRBV25-1 to TRBJ2-1; a possible D gene is TRBD1 (6 bases). Germline V gives CDR1 MGHDK, CDR2 SYGVNS. V shed 5 bases and J shed 4 bases, with 15 bases lying between them. CDR3 size: 15 residues. The CDR3 loop is CASSTRQASYNEQFF. The CDR3 coding sequence is TGTGCCAGCAGTACTAGACAGGCGTCGTACAATGAGCAGTTCTTC.

This clonotype has more than one count but fewer than ten. The V and J genes are TRBV4-3 and TRBJ2-1, with TRBD2 matching 10 bases. CDR3 length: 17 residues. With 1 base clipped from V and 0 bases from J, the junction kept 3 bases outside the gene matches. Germline CDR1 reads LGHNA; CDR2 reads YSLEER. Here the CDR3 reads CASSQVWTSGSYNEQFF. The CDR3 DNA reads TGCGCCAGCAGCCAAGTCTGGACTAGCGGCTCCTACAATGAGCAGTTCTTC.

This sequence joins TRBV10-3 and TRBJ2-4, with D possibly being TRBD2 (6 bases). Germline V gene lookup returns CDR1 ENHRY and CDR2 SYGVKD. The CDR3 extends over 13 amino acids. The germline V and J ends were trimmed by 3 bases and 13 bases, with 16 bases remaining between them. The chain's CDR3 is CAISEIGGKEQYF. The CDR3 DNA reads as TGTGCCATCAGTGAAATAGGAGGGAAAGAGCAGTACTTC.

This clonotype was seen only a few times. The chain couples TRBV5-1 to TRBJ2-7; TRBD1 matches 7 bases. Trimming took 7 bases from V and 1 from J; bases not matched to a gene: 11. The CDR3 contains 15 residues. CDR1 SGHRS and CDR2 YFSETQ come from the germline V gene. The CDR3 nucleotides read TGCGCCAGCCGTCCGACAGGGATGAAGTCCTACGAGCAGTACTTC. It codes for CASRPTGMKSYEQYF.

This sequence joins TRBV7-2 and TRBJ2-4; TRBD1 aligns across 10 bases. The CDR3 runs 17 residues. V was clipped by 7 bases and J by 7 bases; unmatched bases: 16. In germline, CDR1 is SGHTA, CDR2 FQGNSA. In nucleotides, the CDR3 is TGTGCCAGCAAAATATCCAGCATTGCGGGACAGGGGAACATTCAGTACTTC. Amino acid sequence: CASKISSIAGQGNIQYF.

The V and J genes are TRBV5-1 and TRBJ2-7; maybe TRBD1 (6 bases). CDR3 size: 13 residues. CDR1 and CDR2 (germline): SGHRS, YFSETQ. The ends were cut back, 4 bases at V and 6 bases at J, with 14 bases in the middle. CDR3 nucleotides: TGCGCCAGCAGCGCTACAGGGCTCCGCGAGCAGTACTTC. Translation gives CASSATGLREQYF.

CDR3 amino acids: CASNRENSNQPQHF. As DNA, the CDR3 is TGTGCCAGCAACAGGGAAAATAGCAATCAGCCCCAGCATTTT. V usage is TRBV18 and J usage is TRBJ1-5, with D possibly matching TRBD1 (6 bases). CDR3 length: 14 residues. The V and J ends lost 8 bases and 0 bases respectively, with 11 bases between them. Germline CDR1 and CDR2: KGHSH and LQKENI.

The chain recombines TRBV25-1 with TRBJ2-2; no clear D gene. Germline CDR1 is MGHDK and CDR2 is SYGVNS. The germline V and J ends were trimmed by 6 bases and 3 bases, with 5 bases remaining between them. The CDR3 length is 12 residues. The DNA of the CDR3 is TGTGCCAGCAGGGACCACACCGGGGAGCTGTTTTTT. It codes for CASRDHTGELFF.

The gene calls are TRBV11-3 and TRBJ2-1; 12 bases are shared with TRBD1. Germline V gene sequence: CDR1 SGHNT, CDR2 YENEEA. The V segment lost 4 bases and the J segment 9 bases; nucleotides outside the gene matches: 7. This CDR3 is 15 amino acids long. CDR3 nucleotide sequence: TGTGCCAGCAGCTCTGCCGGGACAGGGGGCGGTGAGCAGTTCTTC. Protein product: CASSSAGTGGGEQFF.

This clonotype appeared a few times. This chain joins TRBV5-1 and TRBJ2-7, with a weak D call TRBD2 (7 bases). The CDR3 is 15 amino acids. Looked up from germline, CDR1 is SGHRS and CDR2 is YFSETQ. Trimming left V 0 bases short and J 2 bases short, with 12 bases between. The CDR3 protein is CASSLEGGTAYEQYF. The CDR3 DNA reads TGCGCCAGCAGCTTGGAGGGGGGGACGGCCTACGAGCAGTACTTC.

The V gene is TRBV7-2, the J gene TRBJ2-1; D remains unclear. V lost 4 bases and J 0 bases, leaving 4 bases between the germline ends. Germline V gene lookup returns CDR1 SGHTA and CDR2 FQGNSA. The CDR3 has 13 residues. As DNA, the CDR3 is TGTGCCAGCAGCTCAAACTCCTACAATGAGCAGTTCTTC. It codes for CASSSNSYNEQFF.

The genes are TRBV30 and TRBJ2-6; the D gene is possibly TRBD1 (5 bases). The CDR3 loop spans 14 amino acids. Germline V CDR1 and CDR2: GTSNPN, SVGIG (reference sequence). Trimming took off 7 bases at V and 8 bases at J, with 18 bases between the two ends. DNA for the CDR3: TGTGCCTTCCAGGGTTCTGCAGCGACCAACGTCCTGACTTTC. Protein product: CAFQGSAATNVLTF.

The chain couples TRBV7-3 to TRBJ2-5, with 10 bases that match TRBD2. Losses at the gene ends were 2 bases for V and 5 bases for J; bases not matched to a gene: 8. This CDR3 has 16 amino acids. Germline values: CDR1 SGHTA, CDR2 FQGTGA. The CDR3 loop reads CASSLFASGGRETQYF. CDR3 DNA: TGTGCCAGCAGCTTATTCGCTAGCGGGGGTCGGGAGACCCAGTACTTC. Based on the CDR3 plus reference TRBV7-3 and TRBJ2-5, the full variable domain is GAGVSQTPSNKVTEKGKYVELRCDPISGHTALYWYRQSLGQGPEFLIYFQGTGAADDSGLPNDRFFAVRPEGSVSTLKIQRTERGDSAVYLCASSLFASGGRETQYFGPGTRLLVL.

The chain carries TRBV2 and TRBJ1-6; 8 nucleotides align to TRBD1. Germline V lookup: CDR1 SNHLY, CDR2 FYNNEI. V lost 4 bases and J lost 4; bases outside the gene matches: 6. The CDR3 consists of 16 residues. This CDR3 reads CASSGQGLSYNSPLHF. In nucleotides, the CDR3 is TGTGCCAGCAGTGGACAGGGGTTGTCGTATAATTCACCCCTCCACTTT.

This clonotype was observed a handful of times. DNA for the CDR3: TGTGCCAGCAGCCAAGTAGACGGGGCCTCCTACAATGAGCAGTTCTTC. Translating gives CASSQVDGASYNEQFF. The V gene is TRBV4-2, the J gene TRBJ2-1, with D possibly being TRBD1 or TRBD2 (5 bases each). Germline CDR1 and CDR2: LGHNA and YNFKEQ. CDR3 length equals 16 residues. Trimming removed 1 base from V and 0 bases from J, with 10 bases in between.

A word on this clonotype: A single base separates this from a much larger clone, so it may be a read error. This sequence joins TRBV4-1 and TRBJ2-7, with a weak D call TRBD1 (6 bases). The end of the DNA fits TRBJ2-4 better, so the J call may be wrong. The length of the CDR3 is 16 residues. Germline V gene sequence: CDR1 MGHRA, CDR2 YSYEKL. This CDR3 reads CASSQDGGSIKNIQYF. Here the CDR3 DNA reads TGCGCCAGCAGCCAAGATGGGGGCAGCATCAAAAACATTCAGTACTTC.

The chain joins TRBV29-1 to TRBJ1-1; 8 nucleotides line up with TRBD1. V shed 6 bases, J shed 0 bases, and the junction held 3 bases outside the gene matches. The germline gives CDR1 SQVTM, CDR2 ANQGSEA. The CDR3 has 13 amino acids. CDR3 loop: CSVDRALNTEAFF. CDR3 DNA sequence: TGCAGCGTGGACAGGGCCCTGAACACTGAAGCTTTCTTT.

The rearrangement joins TRBV30 to TRBJ2-4; 11 nucleotides line up with TRBD2. The J segment lost 5 bases and the V segment lost 3 bases, leaving 3 bases of the junction unmatched. The CDR3 loop spans 14 amino acids. CDR1 GTSNPN and CDR2 SVGIG come from the germline V gene (reference sequence). CDR3 residues: CAWREGLAENIQYF. For the CDR3, the DNA is TGTGCCTGGAGGGAGGGACTAGCGGAAAACATTCAGTACTTC.